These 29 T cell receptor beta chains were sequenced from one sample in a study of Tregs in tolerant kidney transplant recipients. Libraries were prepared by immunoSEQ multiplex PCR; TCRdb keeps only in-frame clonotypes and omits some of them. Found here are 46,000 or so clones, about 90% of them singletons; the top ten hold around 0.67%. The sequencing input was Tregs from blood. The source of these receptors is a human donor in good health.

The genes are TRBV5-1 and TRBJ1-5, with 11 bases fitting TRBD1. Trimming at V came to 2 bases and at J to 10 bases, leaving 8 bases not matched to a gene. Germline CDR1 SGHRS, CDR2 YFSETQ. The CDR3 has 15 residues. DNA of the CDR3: TGCGCCAGCAGCTTAGGACAGGGGGCGCCGGCCCCCCAGCATTTT. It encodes CASSLGQGAPAPQHF.

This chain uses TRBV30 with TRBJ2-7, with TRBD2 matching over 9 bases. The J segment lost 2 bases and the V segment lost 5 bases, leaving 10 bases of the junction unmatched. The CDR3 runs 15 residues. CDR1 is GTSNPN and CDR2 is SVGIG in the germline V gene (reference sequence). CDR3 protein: CAWAKTSGFTYEQYF. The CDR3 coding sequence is TGTGCCTGGGCAAAAACTAGCGGGTTTACCTACGAGCAGTACTTC.

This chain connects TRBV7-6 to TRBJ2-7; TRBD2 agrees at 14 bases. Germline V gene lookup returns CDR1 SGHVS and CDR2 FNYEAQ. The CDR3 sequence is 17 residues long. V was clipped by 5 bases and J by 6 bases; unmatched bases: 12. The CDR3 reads CASSGSDAGTSGSEQYF. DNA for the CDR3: TGTGCCAGCAGCGGATCTGACGCCGGGACTAGCGGGAGCGAGCAGTACTTC. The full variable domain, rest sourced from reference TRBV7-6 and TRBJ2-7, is GAGVSQSPRYKVTKRGQDVALRCDPISGHVSLYWYRQALGQGPEFLTYFNYEAQQDKSGLPNDRFSAERPEGSISTLTIQRTEQRDSAMYRCASSGSDAGTSGSEQYFGPGTRLTVT.

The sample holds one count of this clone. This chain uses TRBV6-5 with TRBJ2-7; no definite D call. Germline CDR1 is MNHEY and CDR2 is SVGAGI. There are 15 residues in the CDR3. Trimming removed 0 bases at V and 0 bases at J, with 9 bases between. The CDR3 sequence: CASSYSKGYSYEQYF. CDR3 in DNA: TGTGCCAGCAGTTACTCGAAAGGATACTCCTACGAGCAGTACTTC.

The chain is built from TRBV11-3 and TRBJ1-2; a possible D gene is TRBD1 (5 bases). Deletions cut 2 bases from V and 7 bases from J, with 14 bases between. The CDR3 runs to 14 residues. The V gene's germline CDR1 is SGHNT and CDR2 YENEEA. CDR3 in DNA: TGTGCCAGCAGCTTAACAGGCAGGGAAGGTGGCTACACCTTC. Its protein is CASSLTGREGGYTF. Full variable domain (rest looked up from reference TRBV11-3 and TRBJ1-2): EAGVVQSPRYKIIEKKQPVAFWCNPISGHNTLYWYLQNLGQGPELLIRYENEEAVDDSQLPKDRFSAERLKGVDSTLKIQPAELGDSAVYLCASSLTGREGGYTFGSGTRLTVV.

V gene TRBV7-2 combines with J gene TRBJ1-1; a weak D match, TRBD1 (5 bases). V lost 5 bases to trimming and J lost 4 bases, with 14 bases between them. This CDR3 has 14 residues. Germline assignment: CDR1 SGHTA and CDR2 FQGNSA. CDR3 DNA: TGTGCCAGCAGCCCGGCGACGGGGGGCACTGAAGCTTTCTTT. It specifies CASSPATGGTEAFF.

CDR3 residues: CASSFGGGSYNEQFF. CDR3 in DNA: TGTGCCAGCAGCTTCGGGGGTGGAAGCTACAATGAGCAGTTCTTC. The V call is TRBV11-3, the J call TRBJ2-1; the D gene is possibly TRBD2 (6 bases). With 3 bases removed from V and 3 bases from J, the gap between germline ends came to 12 bases. The CDR3 length is 15 residues. Germline values: CDR1 SGHNT, CDR2 YENEEA.

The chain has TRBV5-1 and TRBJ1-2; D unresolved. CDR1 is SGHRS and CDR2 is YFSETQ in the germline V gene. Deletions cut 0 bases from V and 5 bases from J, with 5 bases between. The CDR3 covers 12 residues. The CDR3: CASSLDHYGYTF. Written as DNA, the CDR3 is TGCGCCAGCAGCTTGGACCATTATGGCTACACCTTC. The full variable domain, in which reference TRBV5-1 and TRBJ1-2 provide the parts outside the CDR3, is KAGVTQTPRYLIKTRGQQVTLSCSPISGHRSVSWYQQTPGQGLQFLFEYFSETQRNKGNFPGRFSGRQFSNSRSEMNVSTLELGDSALYLCASSLDHYGYTFGSGTRLTVV.

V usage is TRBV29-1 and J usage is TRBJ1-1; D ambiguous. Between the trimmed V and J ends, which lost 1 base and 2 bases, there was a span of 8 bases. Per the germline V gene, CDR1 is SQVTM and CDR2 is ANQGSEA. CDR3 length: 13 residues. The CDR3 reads CSVEGRANTEAFF. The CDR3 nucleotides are TGCAGCGTTGAAGGCAGAGCAAACACTGAAGCTTTCTTT.

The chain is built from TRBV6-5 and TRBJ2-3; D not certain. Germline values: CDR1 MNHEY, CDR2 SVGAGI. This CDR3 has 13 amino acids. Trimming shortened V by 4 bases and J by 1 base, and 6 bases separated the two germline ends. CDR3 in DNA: TGTGCCAGCAGTTCTGGGGGCACAGATACGCAGTATTTT. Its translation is CASSSGGTDTQYF.

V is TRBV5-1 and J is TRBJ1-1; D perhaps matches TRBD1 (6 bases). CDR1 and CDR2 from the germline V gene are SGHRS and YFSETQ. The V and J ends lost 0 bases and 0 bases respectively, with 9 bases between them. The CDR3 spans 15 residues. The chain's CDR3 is CASSLEQGMNTEAFF. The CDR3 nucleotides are TGCGCCAGCAGCTTGGAACAGGGAATGAACACTGAAGCTTTCTTT.

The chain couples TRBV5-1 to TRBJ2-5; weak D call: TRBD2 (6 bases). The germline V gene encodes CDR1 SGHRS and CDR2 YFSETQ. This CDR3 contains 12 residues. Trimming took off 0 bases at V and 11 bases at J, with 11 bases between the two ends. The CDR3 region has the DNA TGCGCCAGCAGCTTGGAACGGGAGTCTCAGTACTTC. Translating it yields CASSLERESQYF.

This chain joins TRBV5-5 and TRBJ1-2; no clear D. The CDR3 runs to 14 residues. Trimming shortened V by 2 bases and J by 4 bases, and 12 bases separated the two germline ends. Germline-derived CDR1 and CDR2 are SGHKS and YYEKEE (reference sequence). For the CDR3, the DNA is TGTGCCAGCAGCTTACTGGTTCGTCGCTATGGCTACACCTTC. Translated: CASSLLVRRYGYTF.

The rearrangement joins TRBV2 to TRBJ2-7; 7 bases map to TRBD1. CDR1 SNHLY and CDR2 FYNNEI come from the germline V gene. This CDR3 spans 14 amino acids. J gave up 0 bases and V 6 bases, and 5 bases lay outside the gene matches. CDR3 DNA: TGTGCCAGCAGCGAGGACAGGAGCTCCTACGAGCAGTACTTC. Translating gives CASSEDRSSYEQYF.

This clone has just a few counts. In DNA, the CDR3 is TGTGCCAGCTCACCTTTGGACAGGGGGGCCGGGGAGCTGTTTTTT. It is translated as CASSPLDRGAGELFF. The rearrangement uses TRBV18 and TRBJ2-2; TRBD1 matches at 10 bases. Trimming cost V 3 bases and J 6 bases; bases outside gene matches: 4. Germline-derived CDR1 and CDR2 are KGHSH and LQKENI. The CDR3 spans 15 residues.

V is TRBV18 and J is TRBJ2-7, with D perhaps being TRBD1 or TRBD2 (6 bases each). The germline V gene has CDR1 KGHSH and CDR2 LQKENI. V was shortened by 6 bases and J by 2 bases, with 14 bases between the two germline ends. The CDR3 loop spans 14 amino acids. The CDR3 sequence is CASSLRRGPYEQYF. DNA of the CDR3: TGTGCCAGCTCGCTACGCCGGGGGCCCTACGAGCAGTACTTC.

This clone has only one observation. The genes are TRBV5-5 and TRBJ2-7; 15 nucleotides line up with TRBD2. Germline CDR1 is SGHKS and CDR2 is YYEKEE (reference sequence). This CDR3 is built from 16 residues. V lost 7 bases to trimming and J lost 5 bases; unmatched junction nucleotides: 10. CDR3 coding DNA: TGTGCCAGCTTCGGACTAGCGGGAGGGCCATTTAACGAGCAGTACTTC. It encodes CASFGLAGGPFNEQYF.

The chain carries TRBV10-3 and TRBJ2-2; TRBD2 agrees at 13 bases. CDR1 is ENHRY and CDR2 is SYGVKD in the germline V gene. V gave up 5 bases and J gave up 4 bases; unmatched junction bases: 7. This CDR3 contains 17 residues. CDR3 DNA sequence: TGTGCCATCAGTTGGACTAGCGGGAGTGTGGGCACCGGGGAGCTGTTTTTT. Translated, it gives CAISWTSGSVGTGELFF.

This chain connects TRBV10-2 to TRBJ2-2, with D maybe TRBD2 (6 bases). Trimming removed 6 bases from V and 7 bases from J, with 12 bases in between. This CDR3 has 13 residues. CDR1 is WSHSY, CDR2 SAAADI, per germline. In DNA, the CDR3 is TGCGCCAGCAGATGGGGGGAATACGGGGAGCTGTTTTTT. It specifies CASRWGEYGELFF.

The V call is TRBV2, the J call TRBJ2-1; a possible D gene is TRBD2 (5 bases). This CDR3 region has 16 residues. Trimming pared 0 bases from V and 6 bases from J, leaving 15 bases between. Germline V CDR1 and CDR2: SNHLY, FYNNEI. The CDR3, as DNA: TGTGCCAGCAGTGAAGCAATAACTAGTCGGATCAATGAGCAGTTCTTC. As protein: CASSEAITSRINEQFF.

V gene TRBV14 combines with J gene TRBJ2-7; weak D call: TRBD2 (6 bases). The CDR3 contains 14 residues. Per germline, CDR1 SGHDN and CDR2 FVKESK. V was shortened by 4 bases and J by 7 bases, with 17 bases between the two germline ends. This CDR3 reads CASSPWGLVREQYF. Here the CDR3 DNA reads TGTGCCAGCAGCCCCTGGGGACTGGTCCGGGAGCAGTACTTC.

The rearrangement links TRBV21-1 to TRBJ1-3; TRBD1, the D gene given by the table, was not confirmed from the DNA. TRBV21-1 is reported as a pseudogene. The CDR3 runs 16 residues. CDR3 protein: CASSPPPRGQGNTIYF. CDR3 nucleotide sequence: TGTGCCAGCAGTCCTCCCCCCAGGGGGCAAGGAAACACCATATATTTT.

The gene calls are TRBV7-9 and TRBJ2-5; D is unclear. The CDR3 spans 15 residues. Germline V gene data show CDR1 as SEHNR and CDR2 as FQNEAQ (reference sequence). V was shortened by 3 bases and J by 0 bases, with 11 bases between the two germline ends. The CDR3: CASSLNYRNQETQYF. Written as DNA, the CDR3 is TGTGCCAGCAGCTTGAACTACCGAAACCAAGAGACCCAGTACTTC.

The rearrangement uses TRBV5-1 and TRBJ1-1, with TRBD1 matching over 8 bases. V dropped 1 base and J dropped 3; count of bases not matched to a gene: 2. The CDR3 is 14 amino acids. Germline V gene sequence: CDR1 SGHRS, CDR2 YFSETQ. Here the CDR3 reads CASSLLQGDTEAFF. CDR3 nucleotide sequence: TGCGCCAGCAGCTTGTTACAGGGGGACACTGAAGCTTTCTTT.

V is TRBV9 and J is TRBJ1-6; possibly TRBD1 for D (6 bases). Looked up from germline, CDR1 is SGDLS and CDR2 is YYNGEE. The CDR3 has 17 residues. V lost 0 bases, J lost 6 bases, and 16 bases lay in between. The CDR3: CASSVEGRGRSNSPLHF. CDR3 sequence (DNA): TGTGCCAGCAGCGTAGAAGGCAGGGGCAGATCTAATTCACCCCTCCACTTT.

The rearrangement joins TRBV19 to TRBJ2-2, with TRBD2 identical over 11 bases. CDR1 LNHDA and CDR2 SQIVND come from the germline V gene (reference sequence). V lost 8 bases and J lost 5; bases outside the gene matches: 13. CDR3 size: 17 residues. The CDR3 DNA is TGTGCCAGTTATCGCCGAACTAGCGGGAGTACGACCGGGGAGCTGTTTTTT. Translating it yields CASYRRTSGSTTGELFF.

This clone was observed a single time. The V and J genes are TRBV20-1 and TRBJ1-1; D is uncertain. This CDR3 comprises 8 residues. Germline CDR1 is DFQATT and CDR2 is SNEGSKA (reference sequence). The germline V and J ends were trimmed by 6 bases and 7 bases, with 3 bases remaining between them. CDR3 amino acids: CSAHEAFF. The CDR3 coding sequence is TGCAGTGCCCATGAAGCTTTCTTT.

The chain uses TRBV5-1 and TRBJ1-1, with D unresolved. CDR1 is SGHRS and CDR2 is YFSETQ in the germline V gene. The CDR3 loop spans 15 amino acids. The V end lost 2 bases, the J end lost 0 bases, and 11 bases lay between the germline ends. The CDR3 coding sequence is TGCGCCAGCAGCTTTGGGGTTCTTTTGAACACTGAAGCTTTCTTT. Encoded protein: CASSFGVLLNTEAFF.

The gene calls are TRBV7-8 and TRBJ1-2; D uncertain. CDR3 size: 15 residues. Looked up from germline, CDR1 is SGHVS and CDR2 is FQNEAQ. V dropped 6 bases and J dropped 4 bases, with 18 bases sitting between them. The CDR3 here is CASRRAGRLGYGYTF. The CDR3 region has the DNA TGTGCCAGCAGGAGAGCGGGTAGACTCGGCTATGGCTACACCTTC.